This T cell receptor beta chain was retrieved from a study of blood T cell repertoires in COVID-19 (dated by TCRdb to about 2020). Regarding the study in general: Samples covering the acute and convalescent phases of COVID-19 were provided by collaborators in the United States, Italy and Spain. The material from the prospective study consisted of cDNA or gDNA derived from T cells, B-cell-depleted T cells, or PBMCs. Deeply sampled blood TCRbeta repertoires from subjects exposed to, actively infected with, or recovered from COVID-19 were included in the dataset. The repertoires were released in a freely available public database intended as a resource for research on the immune response to SARS-CoV-2. The samples were drawn from two sources: the first 160 participants of the ongoing ImmuneRACE study, and 950 to 1,500 subjects contributed by 6 global collaborators. The sample metadata nearly always contained a de-identified subject ID, COVID-19 status, age in years and sex. Where available, HLA class I and class II types were obtained from metadata supplied by the sample provider rather than from assay-based typing. Study-level results and caveats: The quantity of clinical and demographic metadata differed by source and by participant and was supplied without curation.

Samples from volunteer blood donors who had recovered from COVID-19 were contributed by a second Seattle source. Each collaborating institution followed its own protocols to collect whole blood in K2EDTA tubes. For TCRbeta analysis, collaborators shipped samples as frozen whole blood, isolated PBMCs, or DNA extracted from either of those sample types. Its CDR3 holds 18 amino acids, cysteine through phenylalanine. Only CDR3 DNA remains: 54 bases, in frame from the first base. From a lookup of the germline V gene, CDR1 and CDR2 are MGHRA and YSYEKL. V trim: 0 bases; J trim: 3 bases; unmatched bases: 12. Worth noting for this clone: No cognate antigen has been identified for it. Per-base quality was not reported, and no clone a single base away is much larger than it.

TCRbeta CDR3 regions were amplified from genomic DNA using the immunoSEQ Assay, a bias-controlled multiplex PCR. From the authors' description of their analysis: The number of nucleated cells in each sample was estimated by amplification of reference gene primers within the assay. Sequence reads were collapsed and filtered to measure the absolute abundance of every unique TCRbeta CDR3 rearrangement. For each sample, productive Simpson clonality was calculated by taking the square root of Simpson's diversity index across productive rearrangements. TCRdb obtained this table from immuneACCESS and retained in-frame rearrangements with V and J assigned. These tables miss some clones; where compared with another copy, unresolved V genes account for less than half of the shortfall, and the remainder is unexplained. V and J calls and clone size follow that table, whereas D and trimming were derived from the DNA. This sample lists around 230,000 clones; roughly 85% were detected once. The biggest ten clones account for approximately 2.1% of the sample.

The clonotype originates from a man aged 25 to 45 who had recovered from COVID-19. The rearranged chain carries TRBV4-1 and TRBJ2-7, and TRBD2 aligns with 9 junction nucleotides. Sequenced: peripheral blood. The DNA reads as follows: TGCGCCAGCAGCCAAGAGTCCTCCTCCAGCGGGGGGAACTACGAGCAGTACTTC. Its protein is CASSQESSSSGGNYEQYF.